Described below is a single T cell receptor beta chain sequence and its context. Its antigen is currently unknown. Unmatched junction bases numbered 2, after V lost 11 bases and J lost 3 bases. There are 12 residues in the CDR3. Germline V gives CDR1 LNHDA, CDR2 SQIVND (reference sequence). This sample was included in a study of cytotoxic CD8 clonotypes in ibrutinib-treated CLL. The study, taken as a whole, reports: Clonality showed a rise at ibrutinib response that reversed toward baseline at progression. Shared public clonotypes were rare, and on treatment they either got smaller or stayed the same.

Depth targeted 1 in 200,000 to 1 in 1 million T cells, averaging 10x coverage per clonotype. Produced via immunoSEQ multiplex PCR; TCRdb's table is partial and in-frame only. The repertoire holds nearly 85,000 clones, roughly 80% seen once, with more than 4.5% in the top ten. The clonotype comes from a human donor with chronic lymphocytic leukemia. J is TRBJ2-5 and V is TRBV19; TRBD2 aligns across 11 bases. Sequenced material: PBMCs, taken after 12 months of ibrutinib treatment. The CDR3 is CAAGLAEETQYF. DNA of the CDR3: TGTGCCGCGGGACTAGCGGAAGAGACCCAGTACTTC. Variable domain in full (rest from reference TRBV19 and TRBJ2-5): DGGITQSPKYLFRKEGQNVTLSCEQNLNHDAMYWYRQDPGQGLRLIYYSQIVNDFQKGDIAEGYSVSREKKESFPLTVTSAQKNPTAFYLCAAGLAEETQYFGPGTRLLVL.